A single T cell receptor (beta chain) is shown here with its context. Different DNA sequences within this sample yield the same CDR3. V lost 3 bases, J lost 0 bases, and 2 bases lay in between. Germline CDR1 is KGHSH and CDR2 is LQKENI. The CDR3 has 12 amino acids. These data belong to a study of blood T cell repertoires in COVID-19. About the research overall: There were acute and convalescent COVID-19 samples, and they came from the United States, Italy and Spain.

Clones were sequenced by immunoSEQ multiplex PCR, and TCRdb holds only the in-frame ones, with some missing. The sample has fewer than 350,000 clones, about 91% seen once. Source material: peripheral blood. The V and J genes are TRBV18 and TRBJ1-1; D remains ambiguous. The receptor's source is a woman in her twenties or thirties with COVID-19, enrolled during active disease. CDR3 sequence: CASSPLNTEAFF. The DNA for the CDR3 is TGTGCCAGCTCACCCTTGAACACTGAAGCTTTCTTT.